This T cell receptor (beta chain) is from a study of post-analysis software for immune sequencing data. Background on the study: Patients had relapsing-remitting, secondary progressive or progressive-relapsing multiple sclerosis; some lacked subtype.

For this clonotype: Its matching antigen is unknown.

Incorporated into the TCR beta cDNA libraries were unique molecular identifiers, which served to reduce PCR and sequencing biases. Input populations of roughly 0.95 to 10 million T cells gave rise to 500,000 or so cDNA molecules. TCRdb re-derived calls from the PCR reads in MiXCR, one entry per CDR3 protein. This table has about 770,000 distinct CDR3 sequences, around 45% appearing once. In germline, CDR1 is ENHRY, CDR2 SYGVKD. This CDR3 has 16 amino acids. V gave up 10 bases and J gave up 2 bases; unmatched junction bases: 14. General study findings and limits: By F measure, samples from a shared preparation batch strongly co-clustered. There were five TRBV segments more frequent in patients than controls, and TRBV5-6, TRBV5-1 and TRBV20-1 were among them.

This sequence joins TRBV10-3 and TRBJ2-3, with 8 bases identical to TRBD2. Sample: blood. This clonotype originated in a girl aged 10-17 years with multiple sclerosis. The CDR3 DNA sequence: TGTGCCACCCTTGTGGGACTAGGTACTTTCACAGATACGCAGTATTTT. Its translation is CATLVGLGTFTDTQYF.